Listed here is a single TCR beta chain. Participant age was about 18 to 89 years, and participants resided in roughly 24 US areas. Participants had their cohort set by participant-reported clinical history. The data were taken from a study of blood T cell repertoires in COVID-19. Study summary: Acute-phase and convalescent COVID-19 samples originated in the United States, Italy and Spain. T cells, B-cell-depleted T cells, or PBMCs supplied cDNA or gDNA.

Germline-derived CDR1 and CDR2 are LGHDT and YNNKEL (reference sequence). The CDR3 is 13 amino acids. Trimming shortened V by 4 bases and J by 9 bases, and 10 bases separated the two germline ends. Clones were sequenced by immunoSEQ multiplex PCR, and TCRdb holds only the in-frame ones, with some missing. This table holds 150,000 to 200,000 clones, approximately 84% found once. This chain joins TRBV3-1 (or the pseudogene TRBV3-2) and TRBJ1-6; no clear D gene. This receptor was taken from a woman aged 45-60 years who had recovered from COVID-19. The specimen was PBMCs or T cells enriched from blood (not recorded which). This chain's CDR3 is CASSPRSGSPLHF. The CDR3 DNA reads TGTGCCAGCAGCCCCCGTAGTGGTTCACCCCTCCACTTT.